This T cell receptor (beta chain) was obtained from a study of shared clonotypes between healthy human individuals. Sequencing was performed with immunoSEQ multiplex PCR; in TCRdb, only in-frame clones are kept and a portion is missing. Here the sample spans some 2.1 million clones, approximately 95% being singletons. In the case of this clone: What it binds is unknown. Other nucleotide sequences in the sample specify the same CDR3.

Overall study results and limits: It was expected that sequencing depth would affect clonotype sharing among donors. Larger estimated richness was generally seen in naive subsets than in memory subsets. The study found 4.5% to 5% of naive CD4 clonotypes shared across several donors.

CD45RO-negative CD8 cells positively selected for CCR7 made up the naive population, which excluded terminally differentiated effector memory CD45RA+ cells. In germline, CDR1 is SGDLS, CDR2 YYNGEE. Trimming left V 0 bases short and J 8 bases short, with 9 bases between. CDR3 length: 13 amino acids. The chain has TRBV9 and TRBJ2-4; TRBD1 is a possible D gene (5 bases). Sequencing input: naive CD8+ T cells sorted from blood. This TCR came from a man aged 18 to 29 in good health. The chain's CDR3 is CASSVGGEDIQYF. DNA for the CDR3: TGTGCCAGCAGCGTAGGGGGCGAAGACATTCAGTACTTC.